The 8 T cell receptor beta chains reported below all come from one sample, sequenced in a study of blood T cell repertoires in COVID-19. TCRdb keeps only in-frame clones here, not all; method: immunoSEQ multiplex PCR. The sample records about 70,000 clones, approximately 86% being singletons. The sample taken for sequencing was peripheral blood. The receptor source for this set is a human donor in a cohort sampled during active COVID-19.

This CDR3 is CASSYSWSPEAFF. The CDR3 region has the DNA TGTGCCAGCAGTTATAGTTGGTCACCTGAAGCTTTCTTT. The chain carries TRBV6-2 or TRBV6-3 and TRBJ1-1; no reliable D call. Per the germline V gene, CDR1 is MNHEY and CDR2 is SVGEGT. V dropped 3 bases and J dropped 6 bases, with 11 bases sitting between them. The CDR3 has 13 residues.

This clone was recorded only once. CDR3 coding DNA: TGCGCCAGCACCTTAGCCGGGACAGGGACTCCGAGGGCCAAAAACATTCAGTACTTC. This sequence encodes CASTLAGTGTPRAKNIQYF. The chain has TRBV5-1 and TRBJ2-4, with 9 bases lining up with TRBD1. J was trimmed by 1 base and V by 6 bases; bases with no gene match: 17. The CDR3 is 19 amino acids. Germline-derived CDR1 and CDR2 are SGHRS and YFSETQ.

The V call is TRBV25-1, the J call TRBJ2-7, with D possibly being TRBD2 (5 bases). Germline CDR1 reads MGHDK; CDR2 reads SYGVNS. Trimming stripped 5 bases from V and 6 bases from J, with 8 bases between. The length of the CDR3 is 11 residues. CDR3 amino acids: CASSLGGEQYF. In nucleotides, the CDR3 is TGTGCCAGCAGTCTAGGAGGCGAGCAGTACTTC.

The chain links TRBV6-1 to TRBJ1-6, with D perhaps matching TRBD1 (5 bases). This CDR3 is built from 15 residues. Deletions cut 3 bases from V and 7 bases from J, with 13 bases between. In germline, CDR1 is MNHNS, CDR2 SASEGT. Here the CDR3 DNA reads TGTGCCAGCAGTGACAGGGCAAGTCCCAATTCACCCCTCCACTTT. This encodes CASSDRASPNSPLHF.

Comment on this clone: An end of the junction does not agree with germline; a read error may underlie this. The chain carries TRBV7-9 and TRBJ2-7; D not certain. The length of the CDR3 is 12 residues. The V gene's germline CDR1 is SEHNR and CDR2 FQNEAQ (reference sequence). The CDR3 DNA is TGTGCCAGCAGCTTAGCCTCCCACGAGCAGTACTTC. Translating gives CASSLASHEQYF.

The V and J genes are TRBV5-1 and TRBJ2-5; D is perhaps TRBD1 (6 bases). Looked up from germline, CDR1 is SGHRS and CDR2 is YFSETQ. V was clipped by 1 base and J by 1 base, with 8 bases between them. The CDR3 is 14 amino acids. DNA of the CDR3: TGCGCCAGCAGCTTGATAGGGGGCCAAGAGACCCAGTACTTC. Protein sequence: CASSLIGGQETQYF.

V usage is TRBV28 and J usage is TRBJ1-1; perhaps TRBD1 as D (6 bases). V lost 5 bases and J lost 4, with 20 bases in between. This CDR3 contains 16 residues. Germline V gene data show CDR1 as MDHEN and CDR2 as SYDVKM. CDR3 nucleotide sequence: TGTGCCAGCAGTGCGAGCAGGGGATTTCGGGGCACTGAAGCTTTCTTT. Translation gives CASSASRGFRGTEAFF.

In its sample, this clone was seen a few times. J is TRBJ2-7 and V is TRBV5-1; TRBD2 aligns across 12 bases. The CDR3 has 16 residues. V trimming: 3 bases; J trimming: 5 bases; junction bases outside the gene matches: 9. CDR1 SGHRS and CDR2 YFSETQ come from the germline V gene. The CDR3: CASSWRASGGADEQYF. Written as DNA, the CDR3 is TGCGCCAGCAGCTGGAGGGCTAGCGGGGGGGCCGACGAGCAGTACTTC.